The 17 T cell receptor beta chains below were found in one sample sequenced in a study of human T cells and chemical hapten exposure. Using its own MiXCR run on the RACE reads, TCRdb lists one record per CDR3 protein. The data show a few hundred thousand distinct CDR3 sequences, around 7.3% seen once. Documented time point: pre-sensitization, week 0. Treatment given: therapeutic diphenylcyclopropenone sensitization with weekly scalp DPC. The sequences come from whole blood, collected in connection with sensitization to the hapten diphenylcyclopropenone (DPC). All receptors derive from a man aged 18 to 35 with alopecia areata. Some clones in this sample may be carry-over from other donors' samples.

The V gene is TRBV21-1, the J gene TRBJ2-5; the DNA was not compared with TRBD1, the D call given in the table. TRBV21-1 is recorded as a pseudogene. The length of the CDR3 is 15 residues. The CDR3 DNA follows: TGTGCCAGCAGCATTCGGGACAGGGGACAAGAGACCCAGTACTTC. It is translated as CASSIRDRGQETQYF.

The chain employs TRBV15 and TRBJ1-1; no clear D gene. CDR3 length equals 15 residues. Trimming left V 5 bases short and J 0 bases short, with 13 bases between. Germline V gives CDR1 LNHNV, CDR2 YYDKDF (reference sequence). CDR3 protein: CATSGPAGVNTEAFF. The CDR3 DNA sequence: TGTGCCACCAGCGGCCCGGCGGGTGTGAACACTGAAGCTTTCTTT.

The J gene is TRBJ1-1, the V gene TRBV6-1, with TRBD1 identical over 11 bases. Germline V gives CDR1 MNHNS, CDR2 SASEGT. This CDR3 is 15 amino acids long. V lost 6 bases to trimming and J lost 4 bases; unmatched junction nucleotides: 7. This CDR3 is CASSRTGGRGTEAFF. The CDR3 bases are TGTGCCAGCAGCCGGACAGGGGGCAGGGGCACTGAAGCTTTCTTT.

This clonotype was seen many times. The V call is TRBV6-2 or TRBV6-3, the J call TRBJ1-6; no clear D gene. The CDR3 consists of 16 residues. Per germline, CDR1 MNHEY and CDR2 SVGEGT. The ends were cut back, 6 bases at V and 10 bases at J, with 22 bases in the middle. The CDR3 DNA is TGTGCCAGCAGACCAGACACGACGGGTGCTTGGTCACCCCTCCACTTT. Encoded protein: CASRPDTTGAWSPLHF.

The V gene is TRBV29-1, the J gene TRBJ2-1, with D perhaps matching TRBD2 (6 bases). CDR1 and CDR2 (germline): SQVTM, ANQGSEA. CDR3 length: 15 amino acids. The germline V and J ends were trimmed by 0 bases and 3 bases, with 12 bases remaining between them. CDR3 sequence reads: CSVEDWTGVYNEQFF. CDR3 DNA sequence: TGCAGCGTTGAAGATTGGACGGGAGTCTACAATGAGCAGTTCTTC.

This clonotype has a handful of counts. The CDR3 loop is CASSFDSNTEAFF. The DNA for the CDR3 is TGCGCCAGCAGCTTTGACTCCAACACTGAAGCTTTCTTT. The chain recombines TRBV5-1 with TRBJ1-1; the D is unclear. CDR3 size: 13 residues. V lost 2 bases, J lost 2 bases, and 7 bases lay in between. Germline V gene lookup returns CDR1 SGHRS and CDR2 YFSETQ.

This clonotype was observed a few times. CDR3: CASSSRLDQETQYF. CDR3 in DNA: TGTGCCAGCAGCTCCCGACTAGACCAAGAGACCCAGTACTTC. The J gene is TRBJ2-5, the V gene TRBV3-1; D perhaps matches TRBD2 (6 bases). V was shortened by 5 bases and J by 0 bases, with 10 bases between the two germline ends. The CDR3 has 14 residues. Germline values: CDR1 LGHDT, CDR2 YNNKEL (reference sequence).

This clonotype was counted a few times. The J gene is TRBJ1-2, the V gene TRBV4-3; no clear D gene. Trimming removed 0 bases from V and 8 bases from J, with 22 bases in between. This CDR3 is 17 amino acids long. Germline V gene data show CDR1 as LGHNA and CDR2 as YSLEER. Here the CDR3 DNA reads TGCGCCAGCAGCCAAGATGTGGGTGCGGGCCAGCCTATAGGCTACACCTTC. Its protein is CASSQDVGAGQPIGYTF.

The J gene is TRBJ1-1, the V gene TRBV12-3 or TRBV12-4; a weak D match, TRBD1 (5 bases). The CDR3 has 13 residues. V was cut by 3 bases and J by 5 bases, with 10 bases left in between. The DNA of the CDR3 is TGTGCCAGCAGTTTTGCTCAGGGAACTGAAGCTTTCTTT. Encoded protein: CASSFAQGTEAFF.

The rearrangement joins TRBV4-3 to TRBJ1-1; 7 nucleotides align to TRBD1. V dropped 4 bases and J dropped 5; count of bases not matched to a gene: 10. Germline V gene data show CDR1 as LGHNA and CDR2 as YSLEER. The CDR3 extends over 15 amino acids. The CDR3 sequence is CASSPTPHRGTEAFF. For the CDR3, the DNA is TGCGCCAGCAGCCCCACACCTCACAGGGGAACTGAAGCTTTCTTT.

This clonotype has more than one count but fewer than ten. The chain employs TRBV6-5 and TRBJ2-4, with no clear D. The CDR3 covers 13 residues. Trimming removed 8 bases at V and 10 bases at J, with 18 bases between. Per the germline V gene, CDR1 is MNHEY and CDR2 is SVGAGI. The CDR3 DNA sequence: TGTGCCAGCGGGCTAAGGGCAGACCTAATTCAGTACTTC. Its protein product is CASGLRADLIQYF.

This rearrangement joins TRBV5-1 to TRBJ2-3; no firm D call. Germline-derived CDR1 and CDR2 are SGHRS and YFSETQ. Trimming stripped 4 bases from V and 5 bases from J, with 17 bases between. The length of the CDR3 is 15 residues. The chain's CDR3 is CASSTGLRQGDTQYF. The CDR3 nucleotides read TGCGCCAGCAGCACCGGCCTCCGGCAAGGAGATACGCAGTATTTT.

The chain is built from TRBV18 and TRBJ2-7; 7 positions agree with TRBD1. Germline V gene sequence: CDR1 KGHSH, CDR2 LQKENI. The CDR3 spans 14 residues. V was clipped by 4 bases and J by 2 bases; unmatched bases: 5. The CDR3 bases are TGTGCCAGCTCACGACAGACAGGGACCTACGAGCAGTACTTC. This sequence encodes CASSRQTGTYEQYF.

This clonotype was observed a handful of times. The chain recombines TRBV7-9 with TRBJ1-1; 9 bases fit TRBD1. Germline values: CDR1 SEHNR, CDR2 FQNEAQ (reference sequence). This CDR3 has 15 residues. V lost 0 bases and J lost 6; bases outside the gene matches: 5. This CDR3 reads CASSLAGDRGAEAFF. CDR3 in DNA: TGTGCCAGCAGCTTAGCGGGAGACAGGGGGGCTGAAGCTTTCTTT. Using reference TRBV7-9 and TRBJ1-1 for the parts outside the CDR3, the full variable domain is DTGVSQNPRHKITKRGQNVTFRCDPISEHNRLYWYRQTLGQGPEFLTYFQNEAQLEKSRLLSDRFSAERPKGSFSTLEIQRTEQGDSAMYLCASSLAGDRGAEAFFGQGTRLTVV.

Remarks on this clonotype: The conserved final phenylalanine or tryptophan is absent from the CDR3, which likely points to a read error. The gene calls are TRBV12-3 or TRBV12-4 and TRBJ2-1, with D hard to call. The CDR3 spans 12 residues. V dropped 5 bases and J dropped 12 bases, with 14 bases sitting between them. DNA of the CDR3: TGTGCCAGCAGTCTTAGTCTAGGAGCGCAGTTCCTC. Translation: CASSLSLGAQFL.

This clonotype has more than one count but fewer than ten. The V and J genes are TRBV6-5 and TRBJ1-1, with 9 bases fitting TRBD1. CDR3 length equals 13 residues. CDR1 is MNHEY and CDR2 is SVGAGI in the germline V gene. With 5 bases clipped from V and 13 bases from J, the junction kept 11 bases outside the gene matches. In nucleotides, the CDR3 is TGTGCCAGCAGTAAACCGGGACAGGGTTCAGTTTTCTTT. Protein sequence: CASSKPGQGSVFF.

The chain employs TRBV3-1 and TRBJ1-1, with D unresolved. Per the germline V gene, CDR1 is LGHDT and CDR2 is YNNKEL (reference sequence). V shed 4 bases and J shed 4 bases, with 7 bases lying between them. This CDR3 is 12 amino acids long. The CDR3 is CASSLQSTEAFF. Written as DNA, the CDR3 is TGTGCCAGCAGCCTCCAAAGCACTGAAGCTTTCTTT.